The subject of this entry is one TCR beta chain. The target antigen is unknown. This entry belongs to a study of regulatory T cells in long-lasting Graves disease. Time point indicated: newly diagnosed GD, antithyroid drugs for less than 3 months. The TCR library used RNA extracted from PBMCs. The CDR3 is 16 residues long. V lost 4 bases and J lost 4; bases outside the gene matches: 9. CDR1 is MNHEY and CDR2 is SVGEGT in the germline V gene. The authors built TCR beta libraries using iRepertoire HTBI primers and Arm-PCR of CDR3 regions. Via MiXCR, TCRdb re-called the multiplex PCR reads, giving one row per CDR3 protein. The sample consists of roughly 500,000 distinct CDR3 sequences, approximately 14% of them appearing once. Broader study findings: TCR diversity was lower in persistent Graves' patients (versus newly diagnosed ones). Patients with persistent disease showed a bias toward TRBV28, TRBJ1-2 and TRBJ2-5.

These same records also appear under a second study, on T cells in Graves' hyperthyroidism and ophthalmopathy. That paper notes: Researchers ran a first-round RT-PCR on the TCR CDR3 using the HTBI primer set. The model forecast ophthalmopathy, anticipating it by a median around 6.5 months before onset.

Sequencing was performed on peripheral blood mononuclear cells (PBMCs), taken at new diagnosis, from a patient treated with antithyroid drugs. This clonotype was sampled from a woman aged 50 to 65 with Graves disease. The chain couples TRBV6-2 or TRBV6-3 to TRBJ2-5, with 10 bases aligning to TRBD2. CDR3 residues: CASSSVAGGLGETQYF. In DNA form, the CDR3 reads TGTGCCAGCAGTTCCGTAGCGGGAGGATTGGGAGAGACCCAGTACTTC.